A selection of T cell receptor beta chains follows, all from one sample in a study of blood T cell repertoires in COVID-19. Produced via immunoSEQ multiplex PCR; TCRdb's table is partial and in-frame only. The data hold under 150,000 clones, with approximately 80% observed a single time. Sequencing was performed on peripheral blood. The receptors stem from a man between 65 and 79 years old with acute or convalescent COVID-19. Each CDR3 is given with its conserved first and last residue. A D gene is named only where the DNA matches it firmly. The size of a clone is reported for some rows only, either as once, few or many, or as a class for expanded clones.

CDR3 | DNA | V | size | D | J
CASRLTGNGRTGELFF | TGCGCCAGCAGATTGACAGGGAACGGTAGAACCGGGGAGCTGTTTTTT | TRBV5-1 | . | TRBD1 | TRBJ2-2
CASKTGGAGETQYF | TGCGCCAGCAAGACGGGGGGCGCAGGGGAGACCCAGTACTTC | TRBV5-1 | few | . | TRBJ2-5
CASSLYRDTGGSGELFF | TGTGCCAGCAGCTTATACCGGGACACCGGAGGAAGCGGGGAGCTGTTTTTT | TRBV7-9 | . | . | TRBJ2-2
CASSVASGGPQETQYF | TGTGCCAGCAGCGTAGCTAGCGGGGGGCCCCAAGAGACCCAGTACTTC | TRBV9 | . | TRBD2 | TRBJ2-5
CASSPWDRGQGEQYF | TGTGCCAGCAGCCCTTGGGACAGGGGGCAGGGCGAGCAGTACTTC | TRBV11-2 | . | TRBD1 | TRBJ2-7
CASSPITGNTGELFF | TGTGCCAGCTCACCTATTACGGGGAACACCGGGGAGCTGTTTTTT | TRBV18 | . | . | TRBJ2-2
CASSFVGGTSYNEQFF | TGTGCCAGCAGCTTTGTCGGGGGTACCTCCTACAATGAGCAGTTCTTC | TRBV7-2 | few | . | TRBJ2-1
CASGSAMTGNTEAFF | TGTGCTAGTGGTTCTGCTATGACAGGGAACACTGAAGCTTTCTTT | TRBV12-5 | . | . | TRBJ1-1
CASSLPGQGRGGYTF | TGCGCCAGCAGCTTACCGGGACAGGGGCGGGGTGGCTACACCTTC | TRBV5-1 | . | TRBD1 | TRBJ1-2
CSSGGAHEQFF | TGCAGCTCCGGTGGGGCTCATGAGCAGTTCTTC | TRBV29-1 | many | . | TRBJ2-1
CASRGQVGQPQHF | TGTGCCAGTAGGGGGCAGGTGGGTCAGCCCCAGCATTTT | TRBV19 | . | . | TRBJ1-5
CASSPDRDWKNTEAFF | TGCGCCAGCAGTCCCGACAGGGATTGGAAGAACACTGAAGCTTTCTTT | TRBV23-1 | . | TRBD1 | TRBJ1-1
CASSLEQGTYGYTF | TGTGCCAGCAGCTTAGAACAGGGGACCTATGGCTACACCTTC | TRBV7-2 | . | TRBD1 | TRBJ1-2
CASTEGGKETQYF | TGTGCCAGCACCGAGGGAGGAAAGGAGACCCAGTACTTC | TRBV5-4 | . | . | TRBJ2-5
CASSRTGTGGHEQYF | TGTGCCAGCAGCCGAACCGGGACAGGGGGCCACGAGCAGTACTTC | TRBV5-4 | . | TRBD1 | TRBJ2-7
CASSLASGSNTEAFF | TGTGCCAGCAGCTTAGCGTCGGGATCCAACACTGAAGCTTTCTTT | TRBV7-2 | . | . | TRBJ1-1
CSASGPQRGGYNQPQHF | TGCAGTGCTAGTGGGCCTCAGAGGGGGGGATACAATCAGCCCCAGCATTTT | TRBV20-1 | . | . | TRBJ1-5
CASSPGGGSSYNSPLHF | TGTGCCAGCAGTCCCGGAGGCGGGAGCTCCTATAATTCACCCCTCCACTTT | TRBV6-2/TRBV6-3 | . | . | TRBJ1-6
CASSPTTGGSSYGYTF | TGTGCCAGCAGTCCTACGACAGGGGGCTCTAGCTATGGCTACACCTTC | TRBV27 | . | TRBD1 | TRBJ1-2
CAWSVRVDYGYTF | TGTGCCTGGAGTGTACGGGTAGACTATGGCTACACCTTC | TRBV30 | . | . | TRBJ1-2
CASSLDRTGNSPLHF | TGCGCCAGCAGCTTGGACAGGACGGGTAATTCACCCCTCCACTTT | TRBV5-1 | . | . | TRBJ1-6
CASSTVQGDYGYTF | TGTGCCAGCAGCACTGTACAGGGTGACTATGGCTACACCTTC | TRBV9 | . | . | TRBJ1-2
CASSWQDYNEQFF | TGTGCCAGCAGTTGGCAGGACTACAATGAGCAGTTCTTC | TRBV2 | once | . | TRBJ2-1
CASSLSGGSYNSPLHF | TGTGCCAGCAGTTTATCCGGAGGCTCCTATAATTCACCCCTCCACTTT | TRBV27 | . | . | TRBJ1-6
CAISESQGRDTGELFF | TGTGCCATCAGTGAGTCACAGGGGCGGGACACCGGGGAGCTGTTTTTT | TRBV10-3 | . | TRBD1 | TRBJ2-2
CASSLESGSSYEQYF | TGCGCCAGCAGCTTGGAGTCTGGGAGCTCCTACGAGCAGTACTTC | TRBV5-1 | once | . | TRBJ2-7
CASSKQGDGDTIYF | TGTGCCAGCAGTAAACAGGGGGATGGAGACACCATATATTTT | TRBV6-5 | . | TRBD1 | TRBJ1-3
CASSEIPGSSYGYTF | TGTGCCAGCAGCGAGATCCCAGGGTCCTCCTATGGCTACACCTTC | TRBV9 | few | . | TRBJ1-2
CATSSYKGETQYF | TGTGCCACCAGCAGCTACAAGGGGGAGACCCAGTACTTC | TRBV15 | . | . | TRBJ2-5
CAIRVDSQNNSPLHF | TGTGCCATCAGGGTCGACAGCCAGAATAATTCACCCCTCCACTTT | TRBV10-3 | . | . | TRBJ1-6
CASSRLPGQGNTEAFF | TGTGCCAGCAGCCGGTTACCGGGACAGGGGAACACTGAAGCTTTCTTT | TRBV5-5 | few | TRBD1 | TRBJ1-1